The entry below describes one T cell receptor (beta chain). With V trimmed by 4 bases and J by 5 bases, 6 bases remained unmatched. The CDR3 is made up of 14 amino acids. The germline V gene has CDR1 SGHAT and CDR2 FQNNGV. These data belong to a study of OX40 agonist ivuxolimab in advanced cancers. TCRdb's table, derived via immunoSEQ multiplex PCR, lists solely in-frame clones and lacks some. The sample records 77,000 or so clones, over 80% being singletons. The sequence was collected from an adult with an advanced solid tumor such as melanoma, head and neck, liver or kidney cancer. V gene TRBV11-2 combines with J gene TRBJ1-2, with 8 positions matching TRBD1. The sample here was CD4+ or CD8+ T cells sorted from blood, taken in a trial of the OX40 agonist ivuxolimab. For the CDR3, the DNA is TGTGCCAGCAGCTCAGGACAGGGTTGGTATGGCTACACCTTC. This codes for CASSSGQGWYGYTF.